This TCR beta chain was profiled in a study of beta chain features in type 1 diabetes. This clone was seen a handful of times. Its antigen is unidentified. The sequenced template was cDNA made from the entire isolated RNA. TCRdb keeps only in-frame clones here, not all; method: immunoSEQ multiplex PCR. The top ten clones hold about 0.02% of a sample with 250,000 or so clones, around 13% of them seen once. The CDR3 extends over 19 amino acids. Germline CDR1 is SNHLY and CDR2 is FYNNEI. Trimming removed 6 bases from V and 8 bases from J; junction bases left unmatched: 22. Study-level results: Insertion counts at VDJ junctions were lower in type 1 diabetes patients, who also showed more deletions there. Type 1 diabetes patients showed a moderate but significant shortening of TCRB CDR3s in all four CD4+ subsets.

This chain links TRBV2 with TRBJ2-7; 13 bases match TRBD2. What was sequenced was naive CD4+ T cells from blood. This TCR was sampled from a man between 25 and 39 years old with type 1 diabetes. CDR3 coding DNA: TGTGCCAGCAGCGCCCTGCCCGTAACTAGCGGGGGGGCCAGTGGGAAGCAGTACTTC. As protein: CASSALPVTSGGASGKQYF.